Below, 20 T cell receptor beta chains from the same sample are listed, as sequenced in a study of T cell responses to AZD1222 COVID-19 vaccine (dated by TCRdb to about 2021). The library relied on the immunoSEQ multiplex PCR assay. TCRdb took this table from immuneACCESS and kept in-frame rearrangements with V and J called. Such tables lack part of the clones; where checked against another copy, unresolved V genes explain under half of the gap, and the rest is unexplained. The sample profile shows roughly 140,000 clones; approximately 91% of them were found once. Roughly 4.7% of the sample is taken by the ten largest. What this sample's time point label stands for: baseline before first vaccination. The specimen comprised peripheral blood, sampled on day 0 of AZD1222 vaccination. All receptors come from an adult in good health.

This clone was recorded once. The CDR3: CASSPLLGGASGNEQFF. The CDR3 DNA sequence: TGTGCCAGTAGTCCCCTACTCGGGGGGGCCAGTGGAAATGAGCAGTTCTTC. This chain joins TRBV19 and TRBJ2-1, with TRBD2 identical over 8 bases. CDR3 length equals 17 residues. V gave up 5 bases and J gave up 7 bases; unmatched junction bases: 16. Germline CDR1 reads LNHDA; CDR2 reads SQIVND (reference sequence).

The rearrangement joins TRBV18 to TRBJ2-5, with unresolved D. The V gene lost 3 bases and the J gene lost 5 bases, with 7 bases spanning the gap. The CDR3 is 12 residues long. Germline CDR1 is KGHSH and CDR2 is LQKENI. The CDR3 DNA reads as TGTGCCAGCTCACCGTCAGAGGAGACCCAGTACTTC. Its protein is CASSPSEETQYF.

The chain combines TRBV2 with TRBJ2-1; 11 bases are a match to TRBD2. The germline V gene encodes CDR1 SNHLY and CDR2 FYNNEI. There are 13 residues in the CDR3. V trimming: 8 bases; J trimming: 12 bases; junction bases outside the gene matches: 9. CDR3 residues: CASGSGLADRQFF. Here the CDR3 DNA reads TGTGCCAGCGGATCGGGACTAGCGGATAGGCAGTTCTTC.

The chain employs TRBV10-2 and TRBJ2-3, with 11 bases that match TRBD2. The V gene end was trimmed by 6 bases and the J gene end by 5 bases; junction bases not matched to a gene: 4. This CDR3 comprises 14 residues. Per the germline V gene, CDR1 is WSHSY and CDR2 is SAAADI. As DNA, the CDR3 is TGCGCCAGCAGGGCCGGGACTAGCGGAGATACGCAGTATTTT. Amino acids: CASRAGTSGDTQYF.

The chain uses TRBV7-2 and TRBJ2-7; D not resolved. The germline V gene encodes CDR1 SGHTA and CDR2 FQGNSA. With 1 base removed from V and 4 bases from J, the gap between germline ends came to 11 bases. This CDR3 spans 14 amino acids. Here the CDR3 reads CASSLDAYKYEQYF. The CDR3, as DNA: TGTGCCAGCAGCTTAGATGCATATAAGTACGAGCAGTACTTC.

This sequence joins TRBV7-8 and TRBJ1-1; 7 nucleotides line up with TRBD1. In germline, CDR1 is SGHVS, CDR2 FQNEAQ. Trimming removed 1 base from V and 5 bases from J; junction bases left unmatched: 10. This CDR3 has 16 amino acids. The CDR3 bases are TGTGCCAGCAGCTTAGACCCCCGTGTCAGGGGGACTGAAGCTTTCTTT. The encoded protein is CASSLDPRVRGTEAFF.

CDR3 sequence reads: CASSRPGTGTTEAFF. CDR3 sequence (DNA): TGTGCCAGCAGCCGTCCCGGGACAGGGACGACTGAAGCTTTCTTT. The rearrangement links TRBV28 to TRBJ1-1; 9 nucleotides line up with TRBD1. The CDR3 runs 15 residues. The germline CDR1 and CDR2 sequences are MDHEN and SYDVKM. V lost 6 bases to trimming and J lost 5 bases; unmatched junction nucleotides: 10.

The chain combines TRBV7-3 with TRBJ2-1, with a possible D match to TRBD1 (6 bases). Trimming left V 2 bases short and J 8 bases short, with 13 bases between. The germline gives CDR1 SGHTA, CDR2 FQGTGA. The CDR3 has 14 residues. For the CDR3, the DNA is TGTGCCAGCAGCTTAGTTCAGGGGTCCCATGAGCAGTTCTTC. It translates to CASSLVQGSHEQFF.

The chain is built from TRBV11-2 and TRBJ1-6, with a tentative D call TRBD1 (5 bases). The V end lost 1 base, the J end lost 4 bases, and 5 bases lay between the germline ends. The CDR3 loop spans 14 amino acids. CDR1 is SGHAT, CDR2 FQNNGV, per germline. This CDR3 reads CASSLGQYNSPLHF. Here the CDR3 DNA reads TGTGCCAGCAGCTTAGGACAGTATAATTCACCCCTCCACTTT.

The chain couples TRBV6-5 to TRBJ1-2, with 7 positions matching TRBD1. V shed 4 bases, J shed 2 bases, and the junction held 10 bases outside the gene matches. The CDR3 has 16 amino acids. Germline V gene sequence: CDR1 MNHEY, CDR2 SVGAGI. The CDR3 spells CASSSGENRGNYGYTF. The DNA for the CDR3 is TGTGCCAGCAGTTCCGGTGAGAACAGGGGAAACTATGGCTACACCTTC.

V and J are TRBV24-1 and TRBJ2-3, with D perhaps being TRBD1 or TRBD2 (7 bases each). This CDR3 has 15 amino acids. The V and J ends lost 4 bases and 8 bases respectively, with 18 bases between them. CDR1 KGHDR and CDR2 SFDVKD come from the germline V gene. CDR3 protein: CATSEGGGGEGTQYF. The CDR3 region has the DNA TGTGCCACCAGTGAGGGAGGGGGCGGTGAAGGTACGCAGTATTTT.

The rearrangement joins TRBV7-9 to TRBJ2-7, with TRBD2 matching over 7 bases. Germline values: CDR1 SEHNR, CDR2 FQNEAQ (reference sequence). V lost 5 bases and J lost 4; bases outside the gene matches: 11. The CDR3 is made up of 15 amino acids. The CDR3 sequence: CASSPKRDEKYEQYF. The CDR3, as DNA: TGTGCCAGCAGCCCCAAGCGGGACGAAAAATACGAGCAGTACTTC.

This chain joins TRBV18 and TRBJ1-5; D unresolved. The CDR3 contains 14 residues. CDR1 is KGHSH and CDR2 is LQKENI in the germline V gene. Between the trimmed V and J ends, which lost 2 bases and 4 bases, there was a span of 9 bases. DNA for the CDR3: TGTGCCAGCTCACCATCGTCTGGGAATCAGCCCCAGCATTTT. It encodes CASSPSSGNQPQHF.

V and J are TRBV7-2 and TRBJ1-3; weak D call: TRBD1 (5 bases). This CDR3 has 13 residues. V was clipped by 5 bases and J by 10 bases, with 15 bases between them. Germline CDR1 SGHTA, CDR2 FQGNSA. The CDR3 spells CASSERTGRTIYF. CDR3 nucleotides: TGTGCCAGCAGCGAACGAACAGGAAGGACCATATATTTT.

The chain is built from TRBV10-2 and TRBJ2-7; tentatively, D is TRBD2 (7 bases). The V end lost 0 bases, the J end lost 2 bases, and 11 bases lay between the germline ends. The CDR3 is 15 amino acids. Looked up from germline, CDR1 is WSHSY and CDR2 is SAAADI. For the CDR3, the DNA is TGCGCCAGCAGTGAGTCGGCGGGGGCTGCCTACGAGCAGTACTTC. As protein: CASSESAGAAYEQYF.

CDR3 bases: TGTGCCAGCAGTGAGGACAGGGGGTACGGGGAGCTGTTTTTT. Residues: CASSEDRGYGELFF. V and J are TRBV2 and TRBJ2-2; 10 nucleotides agree with TRBD1. Germline V gene lookup returns CDR1 SNHLY and CDR2 FYNNEI. With V trimmed by 3 bases and J by 7 bases, 2 bases remained unmatched. The length of the CDR3 is 14 residues.

J is TRBJ1-6 and V is TRBV9; TRBD1 is a possible D gene (5 bases). This CDR3 spans 15 amino acids. Germline CDR1 SGDLS, CDR2 YYNGEE. The V and J ends lost 0 bases and 10 bases respectively, with 14 bases between them. In DNA, the CDR3 is TGTGCCAGCAGCGTAGGGGGGGATGTAGGATCACCCCTCCACTTT. Translated: CASSVGGDVGSPLHF.

The chain has TRBV6-5 and TRBJ1-2, with D perhaps matching TRBD1 (5 bases). V was shortened by 5 bases and J by 3 bases, with 16 bases between the two germline ends. The CDR3 is 15 amino acids. Germline V gene lookup returns CDR1 MNHEY and CDR2 SVGAGI. CDR3: CASSLLGGVDYGYTF. The CDR3 DNA reads TGTGCCAGCAGTCTCCTCGGGGGTGTAGACTATGGCTACACCTTC.

This clone appeared once. The rearrangement uses TRBV7-9 and TRBJ1-2; D not certain. V was trimmed by 1 base and J by 4 bases, leaving 13 bases between them. Germline CDR1 and CDR2: SEHNR and FQNEAQ (reference sequence). The CDR3 extends over 15 amino acids. The CDR3 loop reads CASSLDLAALYGYTF. The CDR3 DNA sequence: TGTGCCAGCAGCTTAGATTTGGCAGCACTCTATGGCTACACCTTC.

The J gene is TRBJ1-5, the V gene TRBV19, with TRBD1 matching 9 bases. The J segment lost 2 bases and the V segment lost 5 bases, leaving 7 bases of the junction unmatched. CDR3 size: 16 residues. Germline CDR1 and CDR2: LNHDA and SQIVND (reference sequence). CDR3 sequence (DNA): TGTGCCAGTAGTCTCAGGGGGGACAGGGGCAATCAGCCCCAGCATTTT. This encodes CASSLRGDRGNQPQHF.